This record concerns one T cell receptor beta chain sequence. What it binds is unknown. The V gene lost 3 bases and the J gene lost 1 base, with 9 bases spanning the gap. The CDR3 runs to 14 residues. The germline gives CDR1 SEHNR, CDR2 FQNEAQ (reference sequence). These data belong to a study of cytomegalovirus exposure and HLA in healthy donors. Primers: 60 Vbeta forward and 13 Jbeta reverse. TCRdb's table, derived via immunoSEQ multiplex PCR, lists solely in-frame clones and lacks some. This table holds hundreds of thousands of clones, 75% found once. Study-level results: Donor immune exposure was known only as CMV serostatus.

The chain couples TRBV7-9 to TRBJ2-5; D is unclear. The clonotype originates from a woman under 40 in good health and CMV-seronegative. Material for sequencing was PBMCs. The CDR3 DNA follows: TGTGCCAGCAGCTTTCTGGGCAGCCAAGAGACCCAGTACTTC. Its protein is CASSFLGSQETQYF.